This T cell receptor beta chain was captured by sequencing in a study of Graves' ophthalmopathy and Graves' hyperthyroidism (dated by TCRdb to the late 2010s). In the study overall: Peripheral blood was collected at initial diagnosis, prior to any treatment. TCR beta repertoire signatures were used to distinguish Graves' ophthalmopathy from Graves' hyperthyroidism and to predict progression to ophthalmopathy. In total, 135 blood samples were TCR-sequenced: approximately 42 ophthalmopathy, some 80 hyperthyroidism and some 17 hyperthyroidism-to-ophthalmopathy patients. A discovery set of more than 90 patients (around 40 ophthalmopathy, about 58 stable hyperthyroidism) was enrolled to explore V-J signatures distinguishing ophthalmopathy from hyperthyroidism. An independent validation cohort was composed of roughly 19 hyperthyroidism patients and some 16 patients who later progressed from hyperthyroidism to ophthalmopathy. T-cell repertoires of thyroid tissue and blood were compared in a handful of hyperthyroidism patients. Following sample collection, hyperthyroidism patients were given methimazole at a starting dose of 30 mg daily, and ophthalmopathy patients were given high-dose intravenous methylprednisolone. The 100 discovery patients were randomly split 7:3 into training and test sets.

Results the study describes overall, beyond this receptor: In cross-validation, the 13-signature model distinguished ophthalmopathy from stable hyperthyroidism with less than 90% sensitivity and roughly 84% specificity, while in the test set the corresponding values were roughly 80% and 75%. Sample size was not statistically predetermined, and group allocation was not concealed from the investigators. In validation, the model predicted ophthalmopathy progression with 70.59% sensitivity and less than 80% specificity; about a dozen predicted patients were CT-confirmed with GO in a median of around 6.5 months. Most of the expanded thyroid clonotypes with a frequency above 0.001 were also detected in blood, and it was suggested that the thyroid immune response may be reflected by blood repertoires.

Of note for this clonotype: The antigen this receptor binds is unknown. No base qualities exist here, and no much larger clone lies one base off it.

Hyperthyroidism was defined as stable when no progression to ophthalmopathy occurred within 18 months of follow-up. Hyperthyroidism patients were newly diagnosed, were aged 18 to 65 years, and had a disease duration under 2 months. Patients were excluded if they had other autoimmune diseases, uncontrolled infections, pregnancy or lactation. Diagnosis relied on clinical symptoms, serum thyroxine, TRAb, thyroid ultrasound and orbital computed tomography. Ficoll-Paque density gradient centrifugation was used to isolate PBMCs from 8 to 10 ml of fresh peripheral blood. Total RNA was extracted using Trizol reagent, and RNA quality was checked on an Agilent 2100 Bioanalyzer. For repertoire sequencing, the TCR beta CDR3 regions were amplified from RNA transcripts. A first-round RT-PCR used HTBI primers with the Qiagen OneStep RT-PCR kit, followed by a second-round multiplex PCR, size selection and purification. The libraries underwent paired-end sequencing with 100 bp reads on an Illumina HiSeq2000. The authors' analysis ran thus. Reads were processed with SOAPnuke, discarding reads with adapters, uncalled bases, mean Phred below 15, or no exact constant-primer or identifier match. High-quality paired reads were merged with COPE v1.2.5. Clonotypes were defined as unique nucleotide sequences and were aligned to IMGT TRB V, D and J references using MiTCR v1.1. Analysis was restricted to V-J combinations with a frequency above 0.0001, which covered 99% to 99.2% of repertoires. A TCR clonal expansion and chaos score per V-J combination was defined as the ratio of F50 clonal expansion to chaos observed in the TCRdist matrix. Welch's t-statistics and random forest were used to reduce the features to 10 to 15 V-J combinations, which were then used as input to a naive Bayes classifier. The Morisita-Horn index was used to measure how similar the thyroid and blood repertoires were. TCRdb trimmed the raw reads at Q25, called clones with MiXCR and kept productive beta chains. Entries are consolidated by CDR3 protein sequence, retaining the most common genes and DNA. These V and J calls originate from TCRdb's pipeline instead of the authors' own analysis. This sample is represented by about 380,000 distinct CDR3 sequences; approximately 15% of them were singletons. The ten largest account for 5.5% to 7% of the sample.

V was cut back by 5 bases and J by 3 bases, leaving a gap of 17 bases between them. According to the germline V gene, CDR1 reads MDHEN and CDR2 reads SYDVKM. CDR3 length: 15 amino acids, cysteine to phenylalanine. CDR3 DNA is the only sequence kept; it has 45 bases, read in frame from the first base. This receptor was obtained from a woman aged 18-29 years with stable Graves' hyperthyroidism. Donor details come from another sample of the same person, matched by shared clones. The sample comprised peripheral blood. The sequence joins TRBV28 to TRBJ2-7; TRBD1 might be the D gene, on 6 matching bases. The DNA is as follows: TGTGCCAGCAGTCCCACACACGGACAGTACTACGAGCAGTACTTC. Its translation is CASSPTHGQYYEQYF.